This T cell receptor beta chain was observed in a study of T cell responses to AZD1222 COVID-19 vaccine. Overall study context: Analyses pooled second doses at about 4 or about 12 weeks. Study-wide findings and caveats: Spike-wide vaccine-associated CD4 TCRs dominated at 160-218 and 743-854. At baseline, just six AZD1222 recipients tested seropositive. Spike-specific TCRs gained breadth and depth after people received two AZD1222 doses.

Notes on this clone: Its antigen is currently unknown.

Measured with immunoSEQ multiplex PCR; TCRdb has only the in-frame clones, and not every one. The sample lists over 120,000 clones; 85% to 95% were seen once. This CDR3 is 16 amino acids long. Looked up from germline, CDR1 is SGDLS and CDR2 is YYNGEE. V was clipped by 4 bases and J by 5 bases, with 16 bases between them. The sequence derives from an adult in good health. The sample consisted of peripheral blood, taken on day 0 of AZD1222 vaccination. The genes are TRBV9 and TRBJ1-6; a weak D match, TRBD1 (6 bases). The CDR3, as DNA: TGTGCCAGCAGCACCACAGGGTCGACCAATAATTCACCCCTCCACTTT. Its protein is CASSTTGSTNNSPLHF.